This TCR beta chain was captured by sequencing in a study of blood T cell repertoires in COVID-19. Produced via immunoSEQ multiplex PCR; TCRdb's table is partial and in-frame only. The sample gives about 300,000 clones, about 85% of which show up once; 13% is in the top ten. The ends lost 5 bases at V and 8 bases at J; junction bases unmatched: 8. Germline values: CDR1 GTSNPN, CDR2 SVGIG (reference sequence). This CDR3 region has 14 residues. The V call is TRBV30, the J call TRBJ2-1; TRBD2 agrees at 11 bases. Sequencing was done on a sample of peripheral blood. The TCR originated in a human donor in a cohort sampled during active COVID-19. The CDR3 reads CAWYTSGSVDEQFF. The DNA of the CDR3 is TGTGCCTGGTATACTAGCGGGAGTGTGGATGAGCAGTTCTTC.